The rows below give T cell receptor beta chains drawn from one sample of a study of spatial heterogeneity in lung cancer. TCRdb reanalysed the 5' RACE reads using MiXCR and keeps one entry per CDR3 protein. The sample lists 1,500 or so distinct CDR3 sequences, around a sixth occurring once. Sample: lung tumor tissue, taken at surgery. The source of these receptors is a male donor with early-stage non-small cell lung cancer. CDR3s include the opening cysteine and the closing phenylalanine or tryptophan. D genes are given only for firm matches.

>TRBV28|.|TRBJ1-5
CASSLSHRQPQHF
>TRBV10-3|.|TRBJ1-1
CASHGQNTEAFF
>TRBV7-2|.|TRBJ2-7
CASSFDTRSYEQYF
>TRBV29-1|.|TRBJ1-1
CSVGQSSGGTEAFF
>TRBV9|.|TRBJ2-5
CASSVVARVGETQYF
>TRBV6-2/TRBV6-3|.|TRBJ2-1
CASRGIRTDSYNEQFF
>TRBV19|.|TRBJ1-2
CASNEPGLRTGYTF
>TRBV18|.|TRBJ1-1
CASSVHTEAFF
>TRBV28|.|TRBJ1-1
CASSFRWTVIGTEAFF
>TRBV20-1|.|TRBJ1-1
CSARGRANTEAFF
>TRBV24-1|TRBD1|TRBJ1-2
CATSEGTGHHYGYTF
>TRBV11-2|.|TRBJ2-5
CASSFWGNRLQETQYF
>TRBV28|TRBD1|TRBJ1-2
CASSKPRTGANYGYTF
>TRBV6-5|TRBD1|TRBJ2-2
CASSLGQGAGTGELFF
>TRBV6-5|.|TRBJ1-5
CASSVEGSRRNQPQHF
>TRBV11-1|.|TRBJ2-7
CASSPGPQTYEQYF
>TRBV29-1|.|TRBJ2-3
CSVAGAAGTDTQYF
>TRBV28|.|TRBJ1-4
CASARTTNEKLFF
>TRBV18|.|TRBJ2-5
CASSPPNNQETQYF
>TRBV2|.|TRBJ2-1
CASRVLNEQFF
>TRBV24-1|.|TRBJ1-1
CATSLGTGMNTEAFF
>TRBV5-5|TRBD2|TRBJ2-1
CVSSSSGTSGSNEQFF
>TRBV6-5|.|TRBJ2-7
CASSYSEDSLSYEQYF
>TRBV5-4|.|TRBJ2-3
CASSSEQGRPDTQYF
>TRBV20-1|.|TRBJ2-6
CSASGRLSGANVLTF
>TRBV5-6|.|TRBJ2-7
CASSRDGYEQYF